The next 17 T cell receptor beta chains were all read from a single sample in a study of T cell responses to AZD1222 COVID-19 vaccine (dated by TCRdb to the early 2020s). The time point label corresponds to: baseline before first vaccination. Library generation was performed with the immunoSEQ multiplex PCR assay. In its TCRdb copy, this immuneACCESS table keeps in-frame sequences only and misses some clones. Where compared with another copy, unresolved V genes explain less than half of these, and the others have no known cause. The sample records about 120,000 clones, 70% to 90% of which are singletons. The biggest ten clones account for just under 9.5% of the sample. Sequencing used peripheral blood, obtained on day 0 of AZD1222 vaccination. Receptors were obtained from an adult in good health.

The chain has TRBV6-5 and TRBJ2-7, with D unresolved. Trimming stripped 1 base from V and 4 bases from J, with 11 bases between. Germline assignment: CDR1 MNHEY and CDR2 SVGAGI. This CDR3 contains 14 residues. The CDR3 is CASSYLSSGYEQYF. The DNA of the CDR3 is TGTGCCAGCAGTTACTTGAGCTCTGGGTACGAGCAGTACTTC.

The genes are TRBV11-2 and TRBJ2-1; D unclear. V was pared by 1 base and J by 8 bases, with 9 bases between. The CDR3 loop spans 13 amino acids. In germline, CDR1 is SGHAT, CDR2 FQNNGV. CDR3 in DNA: TGTGCCAGCAGCTTAGTTGGTTCTTATGAGCAGTTCTTC. Translated: CASSLVGSYEQFF.

The rearrangement joins TRBV14 to TRBJ2-3; D not resolved. The CDR3 is 14 residues long. The V end was cut by 2 bases, the J end by 1 base, with 7 bases between. The germline V gene has CDR1 SGHDN and CDR2 FVKESK. For the CDR3, the DNA is TGTGCCAGCAGCCAAACTCGGGGCACAGATACGCAGTATTTT. This codes for CASSQTRGTDTQYF.

The rearrangement joins TRBV11-3 to TRBJ1-1; D call uncertain. Germline loops: CDR1 SGHNT, CDR2 YENEEA. This CDR3 spans 11 amino acids. The germline V and J ends were trimmed by 4 bases and 6 bases, with 6 bases remaining between them. The CDR3 here is CASSSGPEAFF. CDR3 bases: TGTGCCAGCAGCTCAGGACCTGAAGCTTTCTTT.

The chain combines TRBV28 with TRBJ2-7; D perhaps matches TRBD2 (5 bases). Per the germline V gene, CDR1 is MDHEN and CDR2 is SYDVKM. Trimming took off 3 bases at V and 2 bases at J, with 11 bases between the two ends. The CDR3 has 14 amino acids. The CDR3 reads CASSFEQRPYEQYF. For the CDR3, the DNA is TGTGCCAGCAGTTTCGAACAGCGGCCCTACGAGCAGTACTTC. Filled out from reference TRBV28 and TRBJ2-7, the complete variable domain reads DVKVTQSSRYLVKRTGEKVFLECVQDMDHENMFWYRQDPGLGLRLIYFSYDVKMKEKGDIPEGYSVSREKKERFSLILESASTNQTSMYLCASSFEQRPYEQYFGPGTRLTVT.

The V call is TRBV7-9, the J call TRBJ2-7; possible D gene TRBD1, 5 bases. The CDR3 loop spans 16 amino acids. CDR1 is SEHNR, CDR2 FQNEAQ, per germline (reference sequence). V was shortened by 5 bases and J by 1 base, with 18 bases between the two germline ends. The CDR3: CASSPPAGLISYEQYF. The CDR3 DNA reads as TGTGCCAGCAGCCCCCCGGCAGGGCTTATTTCCTACGAGCAGTACTTC.

A single count supports this clone. The V and J genes are TRBV5-4 and TRBJ1-2; TRBD1 is a possible D gene (5 bases). CDR1 is SGHNT, CDR2 YYREEE, per germline (reference sequence). Deletions cut 7 bases from V and 8 bases from J, with 24 bases between. The CDR3 consists of 15 residues. The CDR3 nucleotides are TGTGCCAGCCACGACCTTAAATCGGGGGGGAGAGGCTACACCTTC. Amino acids: CASHDLKSGGRGYTF.

J is TRBJ2-1 and V is TRBV6-2 or TRBV6-3; D not certain. Between the trimmed V and J ends, which lost 1 base and 0 bases, there was a span of 7 bases. Germline loops: CDR1 MNHEY, CDR2 SVGEGT. The CDR3 extends over 15 amino acids. CDR3 nucleotides: TGTGCCAGCAGTTACTGGGTTAGCTCCTACAATGAGCAGTTCTTC. Amino acid sequence: CASSYWVSSYNEQFF.

The table lists this clone with a count of one. The rearrangement links TRBV9 to TRBJ2-7; 16 bases agree with TRBD2. This CDR3 is 18 amino acids long. V was pared by 4 bases and J by 6 bases, with 13 bases of the junction left unmatched. Germline V lookup: CDR1 SGDLS, CDR2 YYNGEE. The CDR3 sequence is CASSSITGLAGGLSEQYF. The CDR3 bases are TGTGCCAGCAGCTCAATAACGGGACTAGCGGGGGGGCTCTCCGAGCAGTACTTC.

The J gene is TRBJ2-1, the V gene TRBV5-5; 12 nucleotides line up with TRBD2. This CDR3 contains 18 residues. CDR1 is SGHKS and CDR2 is YYEKEE in the germline V gene (reference sequence). Germline trimming cut 4 bases from V and 4 bases from J; bases unmatched to any gene: 12. CDR3 sequence: CASSAWGRTSGTYNEQFF. The DNA of the CDR3 is TGTGCCAGCAGCGCCTGGGGGCGGACTAGCGGGACTTACAATGAGCAGTTCTTC.

V is TRBV6-5 and J is TRBJ1-5, with TRBD1 matching 8 bases. Trimming took 2 bases from V and 4 from J; bases not matched to a gene: 7. The CDR3 extends over 16 amino acids. CDR1 MNHEY and CDR2 SVGAGI come from the germline V gene. Written as DNA, the CDR3 is TGTGCCAGCAGTTACGAACGACAGGGGAAAAATCAGCCCCAGCATTTT. This codes for CASSYERQGKNQPQHF.

The chain is built from TRBV6-5 and TRBJ1-6, with D tentatively TRBD1 (6 bases). CDR3 length equals 12 residues. The V gene lost 4 bases and the J gene lost 10 bases, with 8 bases spanning the gap. Germline lookup yields CDR1 MNHEY and CDR2 SVGAGI. The DNA for the CDR3 is TGTGCCAGCAGTTTCACAGGGTCACCCCTCCACTTT. Protein: CASSFTGSPLHF.

This clone was recorded a few times. This rearrangement joins TRBV7-2 to TRBJ1-1, with D hard to call. The CDR3 runs 13 residues. Trimming took 1 base from V and 3 from J, leaving 6 bases between them. CDR1 and CDR2 from the germline V gene are SGHTA and FQGNSA. CDR3 protein: CASSLVKDTEAFF. The CDR3 DNA is TGTGCCAGCAGCTTAGTAAAGGACACTGAAGCTTTCTTT.

The chain has TRBV24-1 and TRBJ1-5; 7 nucleotides agree with TRBD1. The CDR3 totals 13 residues. CDR1 is KGHDR and CDR2 is SFDVKD in the germline V gene. V lost 7 bases, J lost 4 bases, and 3 bases stayed unmatched. The CDR3, as DNA: TGTGCCACCAGCCGGGACAGAAATCAGCCCCAGCATTTT. As protein: CATSRDRNQPQHF.

This chain joins TRBV5-4 and TRBJ2-4; possibly TRBD2 for D (5 bases). Trimming removed 4 bases at V and 8 bases at J, with 16 bases between. Germline CDR1 SGHNT, CDR2 YYREEE (reference sequence). The CDR3 length is 14 residues. CDR3 in DNA: TGTGCCAGCAGCCCCCACGGGGTTGAGGACATTCAGTACTTC. Amino acids: CASSPHGVEDIQYF.

The V gene is TRBV5-1, the J gene TRBJ2-7; D not resolved. V was shortened by 4 bases and J by 2 bases, with 4 bases between the two germline ends. The CDR3 covers 11 residues. Germline V gene sequence: CDR1 SGHRS, CDR2 YFSETQ. CDR3: CASSTTYEQYF. DNA for the CDR3: TGCGCCAGCAGCACCACCTACGAGCAGTACTTC.

V usage is TRBV19 and J usage is TRBJ1-2; D possibly corresponds to TRBD1 (5 bases). Germline V gene sequence: CDR1 LNHDA, CDR2 SQIVND (reference sequence). The CDR3 totals 13 residues. With 10 bases removed from V and 1 base from J, the gap between germline ends came to 13 bases. CDR3 loop: CATRQNHNYGYTF. CDR3 nucleotide sequence: TGTGCCACCAGACAGAACCATAACTATGGCTACACCTTC. The entire variable domain, with the rest obtained from reference TRBV19 and TRBJ1-2, is as follows: DGGITQSPKYLFRKEGQNVTLSCEQNLNHDAMYWYRQDPGQGLRLIYYSQIVNDFQKGDIAEGYSVSREKKESFPLTVTSAQKNPTAFYLCATRQNHNYGYTFGSGTRLTVV.